This paragraph reports one T cell receptor beta chain. The record originates from a study of blood T cell repertoires in COVID-19. Per the original data handling: Nucleated cell counts were estimated from reference gene primer amplification. Libraries were prepared by immunoSEQ multiplex PCR; TCRdb keeps only in-frame clonotypes and omits some of them. D and trimming were read from the DNA, whereas the V and J calls and clone size are those reported in that table. Counted here are around 110,000 clones, around four fifths occurring once; the ten biggest clones make up 2% to 2.5%. This sequence was found in a young man with acute or convalescent COVID-19. Source material: peripheral blood.

The CDR3 loop is CASSSYSGANVLTF. CDR3 nucleotide sequence: TGTGCCAGCAGTTCCTACTCTGGGGCCAACGTCCTGACTTTC. The chain links TRBV6-5 to TRBJ2-6; D not resolved. V was cut by 4 bases and J by 0 bases, with 4 bases left in between. The length of the CDR3 is 14 residues. CDR1 and CDR2 (germline): MNHEY, SVGAGI.